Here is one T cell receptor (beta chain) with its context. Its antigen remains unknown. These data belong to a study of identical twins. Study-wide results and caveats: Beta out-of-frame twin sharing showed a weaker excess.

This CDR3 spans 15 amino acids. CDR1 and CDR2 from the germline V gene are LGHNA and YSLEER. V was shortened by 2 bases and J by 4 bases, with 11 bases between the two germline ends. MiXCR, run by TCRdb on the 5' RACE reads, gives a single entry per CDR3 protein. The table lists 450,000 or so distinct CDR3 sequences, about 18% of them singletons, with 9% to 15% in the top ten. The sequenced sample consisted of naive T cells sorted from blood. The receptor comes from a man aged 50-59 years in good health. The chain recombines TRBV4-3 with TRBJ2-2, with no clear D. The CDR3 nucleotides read TGCGCCAGCAGCCAATGGCAGCCGGGCACCGGGGAGCTGTTTTTT. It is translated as CASSQWQPGTGELFF.